This T cell receptor beta chain came from a study of regulatory T cells in long-lasting Graves disease. About the research overall: Persistent cases took antithyroid drugs over 5 years and stayed TSH receptor antibody positive. Study findings and constraints: Persistent Graves' disease cases displayed lower TCR diversity than newly diagnosed ones. New patients shared fewer public clonotypes (roughly 990) than persistent patients did (roughly 2,500).

A word on this clonotype: What it binds is unknown.

Indicated time point: persistent/refractory GD, antithyroid drugs over 5 years with positive TRAb. RNA from PBMCs was the source of the TCR library. Arm-PCR of CDR3 regions with iRepertoire HTBI primers generated TCR beta libraries. MiXCR, run by TCRdb on the multiplex PCR reads, gives a single entry per CDR3 protein. The table includes around 450,000 distinct CDR3 sequences, 20% to 25% detected once. This TCR was sampled from a female donor with Graves disease. The sequencing here drew on peripheral blood mononuclear cells (PBMCs), taken when the disease was refractory, from a patient treated with antithyroid drugs.

In DNA, the CDR3 is TGTGCCTGGACGAGGGTTGGCTATGGCTACACCTTC. It is translated as CAWTRVGYGYTF. The J gene is TRBJ1-2, the V gene TRBV30, with D unclear. The germline gives CDR1 GTSNPN, CDR2 SVGIG (reference sequence). This CDR3 contains 12 residues. V lost 4 bases and J lost 4, with 10 bases in between.